Listed below are T cell receptor beta chains from one sample, sequenced in a study of blood T cell repertoires in COVID-19. Profiling relied on immunoSEQ multiplex PCR, and the TCRdb table lists in-frame clones only, not all of them. The repertoire has around 110,000 clones, 70% to 90% of them found once; the top ten carry approximately 2.3%. Source material: peripheral blood. The receptors were sampled from a man younger than 40 with acute or convalescent COVID-19. Both conserved end residues are part of each CDR3. A D gene is named only where the DNA matches it firmly. Size tells how often a clone was seen (once, few, many) or the class of an expanded clone, and some rows leave it out.

size,V,J,D,CDR3,DNA
NA,TRBV7-2,TRBJ2-2,NA,CASSSRSLLAGELFF,TGTGCCAGCAGCTCTAGATCCTTGTTGGCCGGGGAGCTGTTTTTT
NA,TRBV4-3,TRBJ2-3,TRBD1,CASSPTRGHGDTQYF,TGCGCCAGCAGCCCAACCAGGGGGCATGGAGATACGCAGTATTTT
NA,TRBV14,TRBJ2-3,NA,CASSQASTGPGGTQYF,TGTGCCAGCAGCCAGGCCTCGACAGGGCCGGGGGGGACGCAGTATTTT
NA,TRBV19,TRBJ1-4,NA,CASSPLAAVNEKLFF,TGTGCCAGTAGTCCCTTGGCGGCCGTTAATGAAAAACTGTTTTTT
NA,TRBV27,TRBJ1-1,NA,CASSLRFMNTEAFF,TGTGCCAGCAGTCTCCGGTTCATGAACACTGAAGCTTTCTTT
NA,TRBV13,TRBJ2-7,TRBD2,CASSLRGGNYEQYF,TGTGCCAGCAGCCTCCGGGGAGGGAACTACGAGCAGTACTTC
NA,TRBV5-6,TRBJ2-1,NA,CASSPVSVNNNEQFF,TGTGCCAGCTCCCCGGTTAGCGTGAACAACAATGAGCAGTTCTTC
NA,TRBV19,TRBJ2-2,NA,CASSTGFPGELFF,TGTGCCAGTAGTACCGGGTTTCCCGGGGAGCTGTTTTTT
NA,TRBV2,TRBJ2-2,NA,CASSQQGTGELFF,TGTGCCAGCAGTCAACAGGGCACCGGGGAGCTGTTTTTT
NA,TRBV5-1,TRBJ2-1,NA,CASTPQGGRSEQFF,TGCGCCAGCACCCCCCAGGGGGGCCGGAGTGAGCAGTTCTTC
NA,TRBV6-5,TRBJ1-2,TRBD1,CASQTGNYGYTF,TGTGCCAGTCAGACAGGGAACTATGGCTACACCTTC
NA,TRBV27,TRBJ1-1,NA,CASRWGEGMNTEAFF,TGTGCCAGCCGTTGGGGGGAGGGTATGAACACTGAAGCTTTCTTT
NA,TRBV5-4,TRBJ1-1,NA,CASSLPGAIKNTEAFF,TGTGCCAGCAGCTTGCCAGGGGCGATAAAGAACACTGAAGCTTTCTTT
once,TRBV4-3,TRBJ1-2,TRBD1,CASSQDRVGGGGYTF,TGCGCCAGCAGCCAAGATCGGGTAGGGGGCGGAGGCTACACCTTC
NA,TRBV19,TRBJ2-6,NA,CASSRGTFRSGANVLTF,TGTGCCAGTAGTAGGGGGACTTTCCGCTCTGGGGCCAACGTCCTGACTTTC
NA,TRBV30,TRBJ2-3,TRBD2,CASERESTDTQYF,TGTGCCAGCGAGCGGGAGAGCACAGATACGCAGTATTTT
NA,TRBV19,TRBJ2-5,NA,CASSIRVGRGQETQYF,TGTGCCAGTAGTATCCGTGTCGGAAGGGGTCAGGAGACCCAGTACTTC
NA,TRBV5-1,TRBJ1-2,TRBD1,CASSVLQGADGYTF,TGCGCCAGCAGCGTACTACAGGGGGCAGATGGCTACACCTTC
NA,TRBV9,TRBJ1-1,TRBD1,CASSVPDRGDTEAFF,TGTGCCAGCAGCGTACCAGACAGGGGGGACACTGAAGCTTTCTTT
NA,TRBV7-2,TRBJ2-5,TRBD2,CASSLVGRGEETQYF,TGTGCCAGCAGCTTAGTTGGGCGGGGGGAAGAGACCCAGTACTTC
NA,TRBV11-2,TRBJ1-1,NA,CASSLLGPQARAFF,TGTGCCAGCAGCTTACTTGGGCCTCAGGCCCGAGCTTTCTTT
few,TRBV3-1/TRBV3-2,TRBJ1-3,NA,CASSHRQQARSGNTIYF,TGTGCCAGCAGCCACCGACAGCAGGCGCGCTCTGGAAACACCATATATTTT
few,TRBV30,TRBJ1-5,TRBD1,CAWSGDSLDQPQHF,TGTGCCTGGAGTGGGGACAGCCTCGACCAGCCCCAGCATTTT
NA,TRBV12-5,TRBJ1-5,TRBD1,CASGLGTGYSNQPQHF,TGTGCTAGTGGTTTGGGGACAGGTTATAGCAATCAGCCCCAGCATTTT
NA,TRBV18,TRBJ2-5,TRBD2,CASSPQPSGGTQYF,TGTGCCAGCTCACCACAACCTAGCGGTGGGACCCAGTACTTC
once,TRBV9,TRBJ1-1,NA,CASSPGPGETEAFF,TGTGCCAGCAGCCCAGGGCCGGGAGAGACTGAAGCTTTCTTT
NA,TRBV5-4,TRBJ1-3,NA,CASSSRAGENTIYF,TGTGCCAGCAGCTCCAGGGCGGGGGAAAACACCATATATTTT
NA,TRBV3-1/TRBV3-2,TRBJ2-1,TRBD2,CASSQDQAGVYNEQFF,TGTGCCAGCAGCCAAGATCAAGCGGGGGTCTACAATGAGCAGTTCTTC
NA,TRBV7-2,TRBJ1-1,NA,CASSLEMAAEGEAFF,TGTGCCAGCAGCTTAGAAATGGCAGCGGAGGGTGAAGCTTTCTTT
NA,TRBV30,TRBJ1-2,NA,CAWSMTTGGYTF,TGTGCCTGGAGTATGACTACGGGTGGCTACACCTTC
NA,TRBV9,TRBJ2-3,NA,CASSVNPTSTDTQYF,TGTGCCAGCAGCGTAAACCCAACTAGCACAGATACGCAGTATTTT
NA,TRBV5-5,TRBJ1-1,NA,CASSLVVAAEGTEAFF,TGTGCCAGCAGCTTGGTTGTGGCAGCCGAGGGCACTGAAGCTTTCTTT
NA,TRBV5-1,TRBJ2-3,TRBD1,CASSGQGTDTQYF,TGCGCCAGCAGCGGACAGGGCACAGATACGCAGTATTTT
NA,TRBV2,TRBJ1-2,TRBD1,CARLGQDGYTF,TGTGCCAGATTGGGACAGGATGGCTACACCTTC
once,TRBV27,TRBJ1-2,TRBD1,CASRQSGTDYGYTF,TGTGCCAGCAGACAATCCGGGACAGACTATGGCTACACCTTC
NA,TRBV19,TRBJ1-2,TRBD1,CASRIAQGFYGYTF,TGTGCCAGTAGAATCGCACAGGGGTTCTATGGCTACACCTTC
NA,TRBV19,TRBJ2-3,NA,CASSISRGGGSTDTQYF,TGTGCCAGTAGTATAAGTAGGGGCGGCGGATCCACAGATACGCAGTATTTT
NA,TRBV5-1,TRBJ1-5,NA,CASSLSGASNQPQHF,TGCGCCAGCAGCTTATCAGGGGCTAGCAATCAGCCCCAGCATTTT
NA,TRBV7-8,TRBJ2-2,NA,CASSLAIGSTGELFF,TGTGCCAGCAGCTTAGCGATCGGGAGCACCGGGGAGCTGTTTTTT
once,TRBV19,TRBJ1-5,NA,CASRNQGGDQPQHF,TGTGCCAGTAGAAATCAGGGAGGGGATCAGCCCCAGCATTTT
NA,TRBV29-1,TRBJ1-4,TRBD1,CSVEDWDRGSNEKLFF,TGCAGCGTTGAAGACTGGGACAGGGGATCTAATGAAAAACTGTTTTTT
NA,TRBV3-1/TRBV3-2,TRBJ2-3,TRBD2,CASSQTSGGSTDTQYF,TGTGCCAGCAGCCAAACTAGCGGGGGGAGCACAGATACGCAGTATTTT
once,TRBV3-1/TRBV3-2,TRBJ1-2,NA,CASSQGAGGDYGYTF,TGTGCCAGCAGCCAAGGCGCGGGAGGGGACTATGGCTACACCTTC